The next 9 T cell receptor beta chains were all read from a single sample in a study of cytomegalovirus exposure and HLA in healthy donors. Researchers ran the PCR with 60 Vbeta and 13 Jbeta primers. Data came from immunoSEQ multiplex PCR; TCRdb stores just in-frame clones and leaves some out. The sample holds 100,000 to 150,000 clones, 81% seen once. The sample comprised PBMCs. Receptor source: a young man in good health and CMV-seronegative.

About this clone itself: Within the sample, other DNA sequences also encode this same CDR3. The V gene is TRBV19, the J gene TRBJ2-2; the match to TRBD1 covers 7 bases. CDR1 LNHDA and CDR2 SQIVND come from the germline V gene (reference sequence). V lost 5 bases to trimming and J lost 1 base; unmatched junction nucleotides: 1. This CDR3 comprises 14 residues. CDR3 sequence (DNA): TGTGCCAGTAGTCCAGGGGGGAACACCGGGGAGCTGTTTTTT. Translation gives CASSPGGNTGELFF.

J is TRBJ1-6 and V is TRBV7-9; 7 nucleotides match TRBD1. The ends lost 5 bases at V and 5 bases at J; junction bases unmatched: 6. This CDR3 has 15 amino acids. The germline V gene encodes CDR1 SEHNR and CDR2 FQNEAQ (reference sequence). The CDR3 here is CASSDLGQNNSPLHF. For the CDR3, the DNA is TGTGCCAGCAGCGACTTGGGACAGAATAATTCACCCCTCCACTTT.

The CDR3 sequence: CASSPVAGRRETQYF. In DNA, the CDR3 is TGTGCCAGCTCACCTGTGGCGGGACGACGGGAGACCCAGTACTTC. This chain links TRBV18 with TRBJ2-5; D possibly corresponds to TRBD2 (6 bases). Germline V gene sequence: CDR1 KGHSH, CDR2 LQKENI. Trimming removed 3 bases at V and 5 bases at J, with 16 bases between. The CDR3 loop spans 15 amino acids.

This sequence joins TRBV10-2 and TRBJ2-2; TRBD2 aligns across 8 bases. The V gene end was trimmed by 2 bases and the J gene end by 5 bases; junction bases not matched to a gene: 7. There are 16 residues in the CDR3. Germline V gives CDR1 WSHSY, CDR2 SAAADI. The CDR3 bases are TGCGCCAGCAGTGAGACCCGGGGGGGCGAGACCGGGGAGCTGTTTTTT. Encoded protein: CASSETRGGETGELFF.

The chain couples TRBV5-6 to TRBJ1-6, with a weak D call TRBD1 (5 bases). Germline CDR1 and CDR2: SGHDT and YYEEEE. Deletions cut 3 bases from V and 0 bases from J, with 13 bases between. The length of the CDR3 is 17 residues. DNA for the CDR3: TGTGCCAGCAGCTCAGGGTCCCGAAGCTCCTATAATTCACCCCTCCACTTT. Its translation is CASSSGSRSSYNSPLHF.

The CDR3 sequence: CASSAGTGGKTQYF. The CDR3 DNA reads TGTGCCAGCAGCGCCGGGACAGGGGGAAAGACCCAGTACTTC. The chain employs TRBV7-2 and TRBJ2-5; TRBD1 matches at 11 bases. V was pared by 5 bases and J by 6 bases, with 5 bases of the junction left unmatched. Germline assignment: CDR1 SGHTA and CDR2 FQGNSA. The CDR3 sequence is 14 residues long.

V and J are TRBV6-5 and TRBJ1-1, with D uncertain. Germline-derived CDR1 and CDR2 are MNHEY and SVGAGI. V lost 6 bases and J lost 6, with 8 bases in between. This CDR3 has 11 amino acids. The CDR3 DNA is TGTGCCAGCAGCTCCTTAGCTGAAGCTTTCTTT. Residues: CASSSLAEAFF.

The chain is built from TRBV7-9 and TRBJ1-2; D is unresolved. In germline, CDR1 is SEHNR, CDR2 FQNEAQ (reference sequence). V gave up 1 base and J gave up 2 bases, with 5 bases separating them. CDR3 size: 13 residues. The CDR3 loop reads CASSLVRNYGYTF. The CDR3 DNA sequence: TGTGCCAGCAGCTTAGTGCGGAACTATGGCTACACCTTC.

The V and J genes are TRBV5-1 and TRBJ2-7; 7 bases are a match to TRBD2. The CDR3 has 16 residues. The ends lost 0 bases at V and 0 bases at J; junction bases unmatched: 6. The germline gives CDR1 SGHRS, CDR2 YFSETQ. The CDR3 DNA is TGCGCCAGCAGCTTGGGGGGGGGACGGGTCTCCTACGAGCAGTACTTC. It codes for CASSLGGGRVSYEQYF.